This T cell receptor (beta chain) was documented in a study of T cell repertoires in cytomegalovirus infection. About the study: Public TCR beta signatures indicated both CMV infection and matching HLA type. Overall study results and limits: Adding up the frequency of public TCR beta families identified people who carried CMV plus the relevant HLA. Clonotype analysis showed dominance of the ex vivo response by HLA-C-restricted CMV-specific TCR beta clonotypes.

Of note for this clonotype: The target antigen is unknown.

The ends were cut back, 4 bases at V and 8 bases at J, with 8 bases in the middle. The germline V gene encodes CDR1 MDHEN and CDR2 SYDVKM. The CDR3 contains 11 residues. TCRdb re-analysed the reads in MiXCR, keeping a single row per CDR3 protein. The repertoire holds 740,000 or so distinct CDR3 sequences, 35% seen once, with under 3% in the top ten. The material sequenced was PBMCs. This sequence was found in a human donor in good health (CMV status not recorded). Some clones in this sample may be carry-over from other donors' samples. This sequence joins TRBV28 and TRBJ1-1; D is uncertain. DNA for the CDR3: TGTGCCAGCAGTTGGTACGGGGAAGCTTTCTTT. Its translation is CASSWYGEAFF.